This T cell receptor (beta chain) was identified in a study of OX40 agonist ivuxolimab in advanced cancers. Study summary: Patients received ivuxolimab, an intravenous treatment, every 2 weeks at 0.01 to 10 mg/kg. The dose-escalation group included hepatocellular carcinoma, melanoma, renal cell carcinoma and head and neck cancer.

Sampled blood was obtained at baseline, cycle 4 day 1, and cycle 7 day 1. Study observations and caveats: Relative to CD4+ cells, CD8+ T cells on average had more expanded clones.

The CDR3 consists of 14 residues. Trimming removed 0 bases from V and 2 bases from J, with 6 bases in between. Germline V lookup: CDR1 SGDLS, CDR2 YYNGEE. This table comes from immunoSEQ multiplex PCR, and its TCRdb copy is limited to in-frame clones, with some not included. The sample includes fewer than 25,000 clones, about 83% of them seen just once. This clone was counted a single time. Its antigen is unidentified. The sample was CD4+ or CD8+ T cells sorted from blood, taken in a trial of the OX40 agonist ivuxolimab. This clonotype was sampled from an adult with an advanced solid tumor such as melanoma, head and neck, liver or kidney cancer. The chain is built from TRBV9 and TRBJ1-5; D gene ambiguous. CDR3 protein: CASSVGGGNQPQHF. CDR3 sequence (DNA): TGTGCCAGCAGCGTAGGAGGCGGCAATCAGCCCCAGCATTTT.